Following are 6 T cell receptor beta chains from one sample sequenced in a study of Graves' ophthalmopathy and Graves' hyperthyroidism. TCR beta CDR3 amplification used RNA transcripts. The first round was an RT-PCR with HTBI primers, and the second round was a multiplex PCR. TCRdb itself ran the multiplex PCR reads through MiXCR, one entry per CDR3 protein. Found here are approximately 700,000 distinct CDR3 sequences, 40% of them singletons; the top ten hold less than 55%. Material for sequencing was peripheral blood. The origin of the receptors is an adult man with Graves' ophthalmopathy.

This clonotype was counted ten times or more. The chain uses TRBV20-1 and TRBJ1-5, with D unclear. The CDR3 length is 10 residues. Germline V CDR1 and CDR2: DFQATT, SNEGSKA (reference sequence). The CDR3 region is CSVLGQPQHF. The DNA of the CDR3 is TGCAGCGTACTAGGCCAGCCCCAGCATTTT.

This clonotype was counted a few times. The J gene is TRBJ1-1, the V gene TRBV11-2; 7 bases are shared with TRBD1. The V and J ends lost 5 bases and 4 bases, in that order; junction bases with no gene match: 10. This CDR3 spans 15 amino acids. CDR1 is SGHAT and CDR2 is FQNNGV in the germline V gene. Here the CDR3 DNA reads TGTGCCAGCAGCCCCAATAAGGGGGCCGTCACTGAAGCTTTCTTT. Translated: CASSPNKGAVTEAFF.

This clonotype was recorded many times. The rearrangement joins TRBV5-8 to TRBJ1-2; a weak D match, TRBD1 (6 bases). V dropped 3 bases and J dropped 3 bases, with 9 bases sitting between them. The CDR3 length is 13 residues. The germline CDR1 and CDR2 sequences are SGHTS and YDEGEE. CDR3 region: CASSWTVDYGYTF. Here the CDR3 DNA reads TGTGCCAGCAGCTGGACAGTAGACTATGGCTACACCTTC.

Worth noting for this clonotype: This may stem from a read error, because a much larger clone lies one nucleotide away. The gene calls are TRBV19 and TRBJ1-4; D ambiguous. Trimming pared 7 bases from V and 10 bases from J, leaving 19 bases between. The CDR3 sequence is 14 residues long. The germline CDR1 and CDR2 sequences are LNHDA and SQIVND (reference sequence). The CDR3 coding sequence is TGTGCCAGTACCCCGACGGGAAAGTACGGAAAACTGTTTTTT. Translation: CASTPTGKYGKLFF. Full variable domain (remainder filled in from reference TRBV19 and TRBJ1-4): DGGITQSPKYLFRKEGQNVTLSCEQNLNHDAMYWYRQDPGQGLRLIYYSQIVNDFQKGDIAEGYSVSREKKESFPLTVTSAQKNPTAFYLCASTPTGKYGKLFFGSGTQLSVL.

This clonotype was detected only a few times. This chain's CDR3 is CASSLAASGSQETQYF. In DNA, the CDR3 is TGCGCCAGCAGCTTGGCCGCGTCAGGCTCCCAAGAGACCCAGTACTTC. This rearrangement joins TRBV5-1 to TRBJ2-5; D unresolved. The CDR3 is made up of 16 amino acids. Germline CDR1 and CDR2: SGHRS and YFSETQ. Trimming shortened V by 0 bases and J by 1 base, and 13 bases separated the two germline ends.

In this sample, this clonotype turned up once. V and J are TRBV7-3 and TRBJ1-1; unclear D gene. Deletions cut 2 bases from V and 7 bases from J, with 11 bases between. This CDR3 comprises 13 residues. Per the germline V gene, CDR1 is SGHTA and CDR2 is FQGTGA. The CDR3 DNA sequence: TGTGCCAGCAGCTTAGTAGCAGGAGGTGAAGCTTTCTTT. Translation gives CASSLVAGGEAFF.